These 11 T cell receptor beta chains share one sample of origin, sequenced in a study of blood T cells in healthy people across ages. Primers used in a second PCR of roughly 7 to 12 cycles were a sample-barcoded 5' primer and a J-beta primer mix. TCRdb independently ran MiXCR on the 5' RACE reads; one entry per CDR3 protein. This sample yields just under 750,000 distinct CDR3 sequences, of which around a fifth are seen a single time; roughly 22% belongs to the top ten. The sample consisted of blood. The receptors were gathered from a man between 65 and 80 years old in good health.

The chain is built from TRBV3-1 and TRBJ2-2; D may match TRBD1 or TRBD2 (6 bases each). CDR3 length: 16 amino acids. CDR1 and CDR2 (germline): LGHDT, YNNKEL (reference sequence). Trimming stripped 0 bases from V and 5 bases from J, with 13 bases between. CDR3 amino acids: CASSQDWGALTGELFF. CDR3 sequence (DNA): TGTGCCAGCAGCCAAGATTGGGGGGCGCTGACCGGGGAGCTGTTTTTT.

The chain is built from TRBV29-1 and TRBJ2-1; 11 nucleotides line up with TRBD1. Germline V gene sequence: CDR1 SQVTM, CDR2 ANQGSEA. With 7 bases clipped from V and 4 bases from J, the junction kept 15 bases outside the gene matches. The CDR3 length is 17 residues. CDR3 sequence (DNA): TGCAGCGAGCTCACAAGTGGGGGACAGGGGGTGTACAATGAGCAGTTCTTC. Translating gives CSELTSGGQGVYNEQFF.

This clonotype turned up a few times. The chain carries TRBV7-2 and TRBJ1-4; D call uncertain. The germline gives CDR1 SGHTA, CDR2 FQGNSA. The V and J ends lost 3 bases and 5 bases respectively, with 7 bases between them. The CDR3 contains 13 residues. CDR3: CASSFHRNEKLFF. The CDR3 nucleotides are TGTGCCAGCAGCTTTCATAGAAATGAAAAACTGTTTTTT.

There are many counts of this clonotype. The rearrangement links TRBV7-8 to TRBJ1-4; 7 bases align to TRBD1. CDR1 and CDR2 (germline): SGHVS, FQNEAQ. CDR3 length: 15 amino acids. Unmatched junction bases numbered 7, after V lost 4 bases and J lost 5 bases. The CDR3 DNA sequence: TGTGCCAGCAGCTCGAACAGGGGCCTAAATGAAAAACTGTTTTTT. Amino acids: CASSSNRGLNEKLFF.

CDR3 nucleotides: TGTGCCAGCAGCCTGGACAGGGAAGCGAGTGAAAAACTGTTTTTT. It translates to CASSLDREASEKLFF. V usage is TRBV7-2 and J usage is TRBJ1-4; 8 bases match TRBD1. Germline trimming cut 5 bases from V and 7 bases from J; bases unmatched to any gene: 9. Germline lookup yields CDR1 SGHTA and CDR2 FQGNSA. The CDR3 extends over 15 amino acids.

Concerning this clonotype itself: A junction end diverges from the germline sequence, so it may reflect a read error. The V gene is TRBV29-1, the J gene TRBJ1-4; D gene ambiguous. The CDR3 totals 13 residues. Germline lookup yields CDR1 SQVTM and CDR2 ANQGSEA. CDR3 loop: CSVEQTTNEKLLF. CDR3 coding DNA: TGCAGCGTTGAACAGACAACTAATGAAAAACTGCTTTTT.

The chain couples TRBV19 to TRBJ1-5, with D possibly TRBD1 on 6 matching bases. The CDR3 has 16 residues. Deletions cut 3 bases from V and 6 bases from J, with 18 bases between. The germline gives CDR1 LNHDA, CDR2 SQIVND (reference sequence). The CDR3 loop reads CASSIWGGRSVQPQHF. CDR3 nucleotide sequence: TGTGCCAGTAGTATTTGGGGGGGCAGGTCGGTTCAGCCCCAGCATTTT.

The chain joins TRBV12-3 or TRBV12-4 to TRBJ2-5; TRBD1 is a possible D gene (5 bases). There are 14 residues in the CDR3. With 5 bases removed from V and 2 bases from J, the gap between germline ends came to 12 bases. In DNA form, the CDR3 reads TGTGCCAGCAGTAGGTCGGCAGGGCAAGAGACCCAGTACTTC. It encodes CASSRSAGQETQYF.

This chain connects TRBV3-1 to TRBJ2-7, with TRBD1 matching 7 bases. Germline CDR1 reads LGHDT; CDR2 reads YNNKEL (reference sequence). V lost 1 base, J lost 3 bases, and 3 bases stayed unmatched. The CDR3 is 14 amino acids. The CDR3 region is CASSQVWDSYEQYF. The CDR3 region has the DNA TGTGCCAGCAGCCAAGTTTGGGACAGCTACGAGCAGTACTTC.

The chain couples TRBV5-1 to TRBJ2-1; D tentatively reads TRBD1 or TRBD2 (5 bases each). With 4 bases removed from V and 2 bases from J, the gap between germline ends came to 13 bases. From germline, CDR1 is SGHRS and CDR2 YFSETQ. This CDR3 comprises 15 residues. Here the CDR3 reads CASSIRDATYNEQFF. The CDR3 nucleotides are TGCGCCAGCAGCATCCGGGACGCAACCTACAATGAGCAGTTCTTC.

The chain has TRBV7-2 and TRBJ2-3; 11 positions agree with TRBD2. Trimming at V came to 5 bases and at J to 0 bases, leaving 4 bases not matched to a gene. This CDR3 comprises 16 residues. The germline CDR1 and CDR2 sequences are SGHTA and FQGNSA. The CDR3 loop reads CASSKTSGTSTDTQYF. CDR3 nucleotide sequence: TGTGCCAGCAGCAAGACTAGCGGGACTAGCACAGATACGCAGTATTTT.